One and the same sample provided the 20 T cell receptor beta chains below, sequenced in a study of TIL therapy for anti-PD-1-resistant metastatic lung cancer. The immunoSEQ assay was v3. The table came from immunoSEQ multiplex PCR; TCRdb's copy has only in-frame clones and leaves some out. Of tens of thousands of clones in the sample, roughly 91% were seen once. Described time point: pre-treatment sample, taken before nivolumab and TIL therapy. Sample: blood, taken at baseline. The receptors come from a person aged 30 to 80 with non-small cell lung cancer.

The gene calls are TRBV4-2 and TRBJ2-5; 11 bases fit TRBD2. V lost 1 base, J lost 0 bases, and 1 base stayed unmatched. Looked up from germline, CDR1 is LGHNA and CDR2 is YNFKEQ. The CDR3 consists of 16 residues. Written as DNA, the CDR3 is TGTGCCAGCAGCCAAGGGACTAGCGGGTACCAAGAGACCCAGTACTTC. Translated, it gives CASSQGTSGYQETQYF.

The genes are TRBV29-1 and TRBJ2-7; the D is unclear. The CDR3 is 13 amino acids. Germline CDR1 SQVTM, CDR2 ANQGSEA. The germline V and J ends were trimmed by 3 bases and 3 bases, with 12 bases remaining between them. CDR3 loop: CSVDKLGSYEQYF. CDR3 sequence (DNA): TGCAGCGTTGACAAGCTTGGAAGCTACGAGCAGTACTTC.

The chain employs TRBV5-1 and TRBJ2-3; perhaps TRBD1 as D (6 bases). V was cut by 0 bases and J by 1 base, with 9 bases left in between. Germline V CDR1 and CDR2: SGHRS, YFSETQ. The CDR3 is 15 residues long. The CDR3 DNA reads TGCGCCAGCAGCTTGGGGTCAGGGGGCACAGATACGCAGTATTTT. This gives the protein CASSLGSGGTDTQYF.

The chain couples TRBV27 to TRBJ1-1; possibly TRBD1 for D (6 bases). V was cut by 4 bases and J by 1 base, with 16 bases left in between. CDR1 and CDR2 (germline): MNHEY, SMNVEV (reference sequence). The CDR3 length is 16 residues. Here the CDR3 reads CASSYPRDTENTEAFF. CDR3 nucleotide sequence: TGTGCCAGCAGTTACCCACGGGACACGGAGAACACTGAAGCTTTCTTT.

V usage is TRBV4-2 and J usage is TRBJ2-7; D is undetermined. This CDR3 has 15 amino acids. Trimming shortened V by 0 bases and J by 3 bases, and 12 bases separated the two germline ends. Germline V gene data show CDR1 as LGHNA and CDR2 as YNFKEQ. The CDR3 loop reads CASSQDRGSFYEQYF. The DNA for the CDR3 is TGTGCCAGCAGCCAAGATCGAGGTTCTTTCTACGAGCAGTACTTC.

The chain combines TRBV7-2 with TRBJ1-2, with TRBD1 as a possible D gene (6 bases). V was shortened by 4 bases and J by 8 bases, with 14 bases between the two germline ends. Germline V lookup: CDR1 SGHTA, CDR2 FQGNSA. CDR3 length: 13 amino acids. Written as DNA, the CDR3 is TGTGCCAGCAGCTCTTCGCCCGGGACAGGCTACACCTTC. This translates into CASSSSPGTGYTF.

To note about this clone: The DNA is left out, because the CDR3 cannot be placed on it with certainty; the CDR3 is given as TCRdb lists it. The chain has TRBV21-1 and TRBJ2-3; the D segment call TRBD1 is taken from the table without a DNA check. TRBV21-1 is listed as a pseudogene. A total of 14 residues make up the CDR3, ends included. The CDR3: CASSVGQGTDTQYF.

This clone was found a few times. The V call is TRBV6-1, the J call TRBJ1-6, with D unresolved. Trimming pared 4 bases from V and 7 bases from J, leaving 11 bases between. Germline-derived CDR1 and CDR2 are MNHNS and SASEGT. The CDR3 loop spans 14 amino acids. CDR3 residues: CASSVAGVNSPLHF. The DNA for the CDR3 is TGTGCCAGCAGTGTAGCAGGTGTGAATTCACCCCTCCACTTT.

The chain links TRBV5-1 to TRBJ2-7; 9 bases map to TRBD2. The V gene end was trimmed by 5 bases and the J gene end by 5 bases; junction bases not matched to a gene: 8. The CDR3 has 14 residues. The germline CDR1 and CDR2 sequences are SGHRS and YFSETQ. Here the CDR3 DNA reads TGCGCCAGCAGTAAGAGCGGGAGGCCAGACGAGCAGTACTTC. This sequence encodes CASSKSGRPDEQYF.

This rearrangement joins TRBV6-2 or TRBV6-3 to TRBJ2-7; 7 nucleotides agree with TRBD2. The J segment lost 2 bases and the V segment lost 6 bases, leaving 10 bases of the junction unmatched. CDR1 is MNHEY, CDR2 SVGEGT, per germline. CDR3 size: 15 residues. The CDR3 spells CASSRAGGGAYEQYF. CDR3 coding DNA: TGTGCCAGCAGCCGCGCGGGCGGGGGAGCCTACGAGCAGTACTTC.

This clone came up once. The chain recombines TRBV11-3 with TRBJ2-3; D gene ambiguous. Germline assignment: CDR1 SGHNT and CDR2 YENEEA. V was clipped by 1 base and J by 5 bases, with 10 bases between them. CDR3 length: 14 amino acids. CDR3 sequence: CASSLGYDGDTQYF. The CDR3 DNA reads TGTGCCAGCAGCTTAGGATACGACGGAGATACGCAGTATTTT.

Comment on this clone: The identical CDR3 is also encoded by other nucleotide sequences in the sample. The genes are TRBV2 and TRBJ1-4; D unresolved. This CDR3 has 14 amino acids. V gave up 7 bases and J gave up 0 bases, with 9 bases separating them. CDR1 SNHLY and CDR2 FYNNEI come from the germline V gene. CDR3: CASNGGATNEKLFF. CDR3 nucleotide sequence: TGTGCCAGCAATGGAGGCGCAACTAATGAAAAACTGTTTTTT.

J is TRBJ2-2 and V is TRBV9; 8 nucleotides agree with TRBD2. This CDR3 is built from 16 residues. The germline gives CDR1 SGDLS, CDR2 YYNGEE. The V gene end was trimmed by 4 bases and the J gene end by 7 bases; junction bases not matched to a gene: 12. CDR3 loop: CASSPLPAGAFGELFF. CDR3 sequence (DNA): TGTGCCAGCAGCCCCCTCCCAGCGGGAGCTTTCGGGGAGCTGTTTTTT.

CDR3 coding DNA: TGTGCCAGCAGGCAGGGAGTCACCGGGGAGCTGTTTTTT. Its protein is CASRQGVTGELFF. The chain links TRBV27 to TRBJ2-2; D tentatively reads TRBD1 or TRBD2 (5 bases each). The CDR3 has 13 amino acids. Deletions cut 6 bases from V and 4 bases from J, with 9 bases between. Germline-derived CDR1 and CDR2 are MNHEY and SMNVEV (reference sequence).

This chain uses TRBV19 with TRBJ1-4; a weak D match, TRBD1 (5 bases). This CDR3 comprises 14 residues. V dropped 7 bases and J dropped 8 bases, with 17 bases sitting between them. Germline V gene sequence: CDR1 LNHDA, CDR2 SQIVND (reference sequence). The CDR3, as DNA: TGTGCCAGTATGGGCGGCCAGGGAGGGGAAAAACTGTTTTTT. This sequence encodes CASMGGQGGEKLFF.

This chain joins TRBV10-2 and TRBJ2-5; D not resolved. CDR1 is WSHSY and CDR2 is SAAADI in the germline V gene. This CDR3 comprises 13 residues. V shed 4 bases and J shed 0 bases, with 6 bases lying between them. Here the CDR3 reads CASSAQYQETQYF. The CDR3 nucleotides are TGCGCCAGCAGTGCACAGTACCAAGAGACCCAGTACTTC.

This clone was detected only once. The chain couples TRBV5-6 to TRBJ2-3, with D possibly being TRBD1 or TRBD2 (5 bases each). Deletions cut 2 bases from V and 1 base from J, with 11 bases between. Germline loops: CDR1 SGHDT, CDR2 YYEEEE. The CDR3 covers 15 residues. The chain's CDR3 is CASSFLGTGTDTQYF. The CDR3 region has the DNA TGTGCCAGCAGCTTTCTAGGGACGGGCACAGATACGCAGTATTTT.

The chain recombines TRBV2 with TRBJ2-1; possibly TRBD2 for D (6 bases). Per germline, CDR1 SNHLY and CDR2 FYNNEI. Trimming removed 6 bases at V and 0 bases at J, with 9 bases between. CDR3 length: 14 residues. The CDR3 region has the DNA TGTGCCAGCAGGTCCGGGAGCTCCTACAATGAGCAGTTCTTC. It encodes CASRSGSSYNEQFF.

This chain connects TRBV5-1 to TRBJ2-1; D call uncertain. V lost 1 base and J lost 4, with 12 bases in between. This CDR3 is built from 15 residues. Germline-derived CDR1 and CDR2 are SGHRS and YFSETQ. In DNA, the CDR3 is TGCGCCAGCAGCTTGCCACAAGATACATACAATGAGCAGTTCTTC. It encodes CASSLPQDTYNEQFF.

In this sample, this clone turned up once. The chain uses TRBV27 and TRBJ1-1; no clear D. The CDR3 has 13 amino acids. CDR1 MNHEY and CDR2 SMNVEV come from the germline V gene (reference sequence). V lost 2 bases, J lost 1 base, and 5 bases lay in between. The CDR3 bases are TGTGCCAGCAGTTTAATCGGGAACACTGAAGCTTTCTTT. Translation gives CASSLIGNTEAFF.